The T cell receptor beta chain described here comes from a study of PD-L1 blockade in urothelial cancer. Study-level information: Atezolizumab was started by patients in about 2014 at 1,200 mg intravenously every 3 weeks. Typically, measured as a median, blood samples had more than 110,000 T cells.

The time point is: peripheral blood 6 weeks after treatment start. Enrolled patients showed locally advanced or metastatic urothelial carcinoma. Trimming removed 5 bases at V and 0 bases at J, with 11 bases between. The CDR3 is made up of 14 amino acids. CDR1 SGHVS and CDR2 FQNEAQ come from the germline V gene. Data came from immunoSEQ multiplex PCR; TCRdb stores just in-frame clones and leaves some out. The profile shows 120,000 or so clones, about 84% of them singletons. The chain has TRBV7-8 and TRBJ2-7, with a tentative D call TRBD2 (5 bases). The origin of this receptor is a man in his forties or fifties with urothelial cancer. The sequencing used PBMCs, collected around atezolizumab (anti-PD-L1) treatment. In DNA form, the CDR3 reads TGTGCCAGCAGCGCCGGCACTAGCTCCTACGAGCAGTACTTC. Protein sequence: CASSAGTSSYEQYF.